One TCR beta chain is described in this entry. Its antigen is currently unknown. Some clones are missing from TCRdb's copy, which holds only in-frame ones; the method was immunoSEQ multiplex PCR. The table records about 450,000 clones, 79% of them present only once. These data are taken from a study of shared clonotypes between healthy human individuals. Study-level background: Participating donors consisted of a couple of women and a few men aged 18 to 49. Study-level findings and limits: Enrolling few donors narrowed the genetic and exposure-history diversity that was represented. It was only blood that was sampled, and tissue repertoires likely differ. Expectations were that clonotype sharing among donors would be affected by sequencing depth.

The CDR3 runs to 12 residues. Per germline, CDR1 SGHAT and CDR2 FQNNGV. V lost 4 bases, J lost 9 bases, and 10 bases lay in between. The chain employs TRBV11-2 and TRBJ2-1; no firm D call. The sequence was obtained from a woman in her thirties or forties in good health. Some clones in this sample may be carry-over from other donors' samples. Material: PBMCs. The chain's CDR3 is CASSSLVVEQFF. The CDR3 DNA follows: TGTGCCAGCAGCTCCCTTGTAGTTGAGCAGTTCTTC.